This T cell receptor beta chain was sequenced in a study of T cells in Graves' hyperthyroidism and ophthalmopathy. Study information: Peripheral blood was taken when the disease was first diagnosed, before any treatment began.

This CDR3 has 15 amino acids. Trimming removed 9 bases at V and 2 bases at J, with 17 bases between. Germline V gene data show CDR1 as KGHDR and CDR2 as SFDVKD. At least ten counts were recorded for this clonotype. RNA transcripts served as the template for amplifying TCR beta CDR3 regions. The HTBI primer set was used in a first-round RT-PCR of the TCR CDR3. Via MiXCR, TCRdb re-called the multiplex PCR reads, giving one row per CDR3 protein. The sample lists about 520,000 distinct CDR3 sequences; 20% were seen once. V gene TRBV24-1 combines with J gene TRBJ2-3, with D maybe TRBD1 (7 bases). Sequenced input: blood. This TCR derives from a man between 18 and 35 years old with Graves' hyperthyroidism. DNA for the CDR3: TGTGCCACCGGGGAGGAGGGGGCGGCCACAGATACGCAGTATTTT. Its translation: CATGEEGAATDTQYF.